The present T cell receptor beta chain was sequenced within a study of blood T cell repertoires in COVID-19. Background on the study: COVID-19 samples from acute and convalescent phases originated in the United States, Italy and Spain. The cDNA or gDNA used as material had been derived from T cells, B-cell-depleted T cells, or PBMCs.

Original analysis: Amplified reference gene primers provided the basis for estimating nucleated cell counts. Method: immunoSEQ multiplex PCR; TCRdb's copy keeps in-frame clones and lacks some. From that table come the V and J calls and clone size; the DNA was used to work out D and trimming. The table has some 20,000 clones, around 90% seen once. The CDR3 is 15 residues long. The germline V gene has CDR1 LNHDA and CDR2 SQIVND (reference sequence). V shed 3 bases, J shed 6 bases, and the junction held 7 bases outside the gene matches. This clonotype originated in a human donor in a cohort sampled during active COVID-19. V gene TRBV19 combines with J gene TRBJ2-2, with 7 bases fitting TRBD2. Material: peripheral blood. CDR3 in DNA: TGTGCCAGTAGTATGGGGAGGGTTTGGGCCGGGGAGCTGTTTTTT. Its protein is CASSMGRVWAGELFF.